Each of the 27 T cell receptor beta chains below was sequenced from the same sample in a study of CD8 T cells in ankylosing spondylitis. One entry per CDR3 protein, called by TCRdb with MiXCR from the 5' RACE reads. This sample has around 300,000 distinct CDR3 sequences, with 20% found just once. The sequenced material came from blood, either unsorted or a sorted T cell fraction (not recorded which). Every receptor here comes from a female donor with ankylosing spondylitis or in good health (not recorded which).

V usage is TRBV24-1 and J usage is TRBJ2-1; D gene uncertain. V shed 4 bases and J shed 6 bases, with 12 bases lying between them. This CDR3 is built from 14 residues. Germline V gene sequence: CDR1 KGHDR, CDR2 SFDVKD. CDR3 region: CATSDTLGSNEQFF. In DNA, the CDR3 is TGTGCCACCAGTGACACCCTAGGATCCAATGAGCAGTTCTTC.

This clonotype was observed at least ten times. The J gene is TRBJ2-3, the V gene TRBV29-1; TRBD2 matches 9 bases. From germline, CDR1 is SQVTM and CDR2 ANQGSEA. The CDR3 extends over 14 amino acids. The V segment lost 3 bases and the J segment 3 bases; nucleotides outside the gene matches: 4. The CDR3 region is CSVDLGLATDTQYF. The DNA for the CDR3 is TGCAGCGTTGATTTGGGACTAGCAACAGATACGCAGTATTTT.

This clonotype has at least ten counts. J is TRBJ2-7 and V is TRBV5-6; tentative D call: TRBD1 (6 bases). V was cut by 0 bases and J by 0 bases, with 10 bases left in between. The CDR3 spans 15 residues. Germline V lookup: CDR1 SGHDT, CDR2 YYEEEE. The CDR3, as DNA: TGTGCCAGCAGCTTGGCAGGGGTCGGCTCCTACGAGCAGTACTTC. It specifies CASSLAGVGSYEQYF.

The chain joins TRBV27 to TRBJ2-7; no definite D call. This CDR3 contains 11 residues. Trimming removed 6 bases from V and 4 bases from J, with 7 bases in between. Germline-derived CDR1 and CDR2 are MNHEY and SMNVEV (reference sequence). CDR3 sequence (DNA): TGTGCCAGCAGATCAGCTTACGAGCAGTACTTC. Amino acid sequence: CASRSAYEQYF.

This rearrangement joins TRBV10-3 to TRBJ2-7, with D unresolved. V dropped 2 bases and J dropped 0 bases, with 14 bases sitting between them. The length of the CDR3 is 16 residues. Germline CDR1 and CDR2: ENHRY and SYGVKD. CDR3 DNA: TGTGCCATCAGTGAGGGTACTTCGGGTAGCTCCTACGAGCAGTACTTC. Protein: CAISEGTSGSSYEQYF.

This clonotype was observed a few times. The chain carries TRBV9 and TRBJ2-1, with TRBD2 matching 9 bases. The CDR3 loop spans 15 amino acids. Germline CDR1 SGDLS, CDR2 YYNGEE. J was trimmed by 8 bases and V by 3 bases; bases with no gene match: 9. As DNA, the CDR3 is TGTGCCAGCAGCGCGACTAGCGGATTCAGGTATGAGCAGTTCTTC. This codes for CASSATSGFRYEQFF.

The rearrangement uses TRBV5-6 and TRBJ2-5, with D perhaps TRBD1 or TRBD2 (5 bases each). Deletions cut 4 bases from V and 4 bases from J, with 11 bases between. CDR3 size: 13 residues. Germline-derived CDR1 and CDR2 are SGHDT and YYEEEE. The DNA of the CDR3 is TGTGCCAGCAGCCTCCGTGGGACAGAGACCCAGTACTTC. Translating it yields CASSLRGTETQYF.

This clonotype has more than one count but fewer than ten. The chain has TRBV6-1 and TRBJ2-1, with 13 bases matching TRBD2. This CDR3 is 15 amino acids long. Per the germline V gene, CDR1 is MNHNS and CDR2 is SASEGT. J was trimmed by 4 bases and V by 6 bases; bases with no gene match: 3. CDR3 DNA sequence: TGTGCCAGCAGGGGGACTAGCGGGAAGTACAATGAGCAGTTCTTC. Protein: CASRGTSGKYNEQFF.

This clonotype was observed a few times. V gene TRBV20-1 combines with J gene TRBJ1-6, with 11 bases aligning to TRBD1. The V segment lost 2 bases and the J segment 10 bases; nucleotides outside the gene matches: 4. The CDR3 length is 14 residues. Per germline, CDR1 DFQATT and CDR2 SNEGSKA (reference sequence). The CDR3 DNA follows: TGCAGTGCTAGACAGGACAGGGGGCGGTCACCCCTCCACTTT. This gives the protein CSARQDRGRSPLHF.

The chain has TRBV9 and TRBJ1-1; perhaps TRBD1 as D (6 bases). CDR3 length equals 13 residues. Per the germline V gene, CDR1 is SGDLS and CDR2 is YYNGEE. V was pared by 2 bases and J by 7 bases, with 12 bases between. The CDR3: CASSVSRGGEAFF. The CDR3 DNA sequence: TGTGCCAGCAGCGTGAGTAGGGGGGGTGAAGCTTTCTTT.

This clonotype turned up a few times. V usage is TRBV12-3 or TRBV12-4 and J usage is TRBJ1-3, with D perhaps TRBD1 (6 bases). With 8 bases removed from V and 4 bases from J, the gap between germline ends came to 9 bases. The CDR3 has 12 residues. The CDR3 loop is CASGDTGNTIYF. CDR3 in DNA: TGTGCCAGCGGGGACACGGGAAACACCATATATTTT.

This clonotype occurred a few times. The V gene is TRBV7-9, the J gene TRBJ1-1; D remains ambiguous. Germline CDR1 SEHNR, CDR2 FQNEAQ (reference sequence). The ends were cut back, 5 bases at V and 11 bases at J, with 12 bases in the middle. CDR3 length equals 11 residues. The CDR3 DNA reads as TGTGCCAGCAGCCGGGATACGACGGCTTTCTTT. Translated, it gives CASSRDTTAFF. Full variable domain (rest looked up from reference TRBV7-9 and TRBJ1-1): DTGVSQNPRHKITKRGQNVTFRCDPISEHNRLYWYRQTLGQGPEFLTYFQNEAQLEKSRLLSDRFSAERPKGSFSTLEIQRTEQGDSAMYLCASSRDTTAFFGQGTRLTVV.

This clonotype was seen at least ten times. The chain combines TRBV12-3 or TRBV12-4 with TRBJ2-1; TRBD1 aligns across 9 bases. The CDR3 has 16 residues. V gave up 6 bases and J gave up 6 bases; unmatched junction bases: 12. In DNA form, the CDR3 reads TGTGCCAGCAGCCCATCCCGGGACAGGGTGGGCAATGAGCAGTTCTTC. It codes for CASSPSRDRVGNEQFF.

This clonotype showed up many times. CDR3 bases: TGTGCCATCACTTCTAGCGGGGCCTTCACAGATACGCAGTATTTT. Its translation: CAITSSGAFTDTQYF. This sequence joins TRBV10-3 and TRBJ2-3, with TRBD2 matching over 9 bases. The CDR3 has 15 residues. The V gene's germline CDR1 is ENHRY and CDR2 SYGVKD. With V trimmed by 7 bases and J by 2 bases, 7 bases remained unmatched.

The CDR3 DNA reads as TGTGCCAGCAGCTTGACAGGCGAGCTGGAAGAGACCCAGTACTTC. Its protein is CASSLTGELEETQYF. The V gene is TRBV5-5, the J gene TRBJ2-5, with TRBD1 as a possible D gene (5 bases). From germline, CDR1 is SGHKS and CDR2 YYEKEE (reference sequence). Trimming cost V 1 base and J 3 bases, with 13 bases left between them. The CDR3 contains 15 residues.

In its sample, this clonotype was seen many times. The V gene is TRBV12-3 or TRBV12-4, the J gene TRBJ2-1, with D perhaps TRBD2 (6 bases). The CDR3 spans 15 residues. V was pared by 10 bases and J by 3 bases, with 19 bases between. The CDR3 here is CAKPSAGSGYNEQFF. The CDR3, as DNA: TGTGCCAAACCCTCCGCGGGGTCCGGCTACAATGAGCAGTTCTTC.

CDR3 coding DNA: TGTGCCAGCAGTGGGGACAGGGGCTATCAGAACACTGAAGCTTTCTTT. Its translation: CASSGDRGYQNTEAFF. V and J are TRBV6-1 and TRBJ1-1; 10 nucleotides match TRBD1. With V trimmed by 4 bases and J by 1 base, 6 bases remained unmatched. This CDR3 region has 16 residues. Germline V CDR1 and CDR2: MNHNS, SASEGT.

This clonotype was observed a handful of times. The V gene is TRBV30, the J gene TRBJ1-5; 10 bases line up with TRBD1. CDR1 GTSNPN and CDR2 SVGIG come from the germline V gene (reference sequence). This CDR3 has 14 residues. V trimming: 4 bases; J trimming: 5 bases; junction bases outside the gene matches: 5. CDR3 residues: CAWTRDRGDQPQHF. The DNA for the CDR3 is TGTGCCTGGACCCGGGACAGGGGTGATCAGCCCCAGCATTTT.

This rearrangement joins TRBV2 to TRBJ2-7; 7 bases line up with TRBD2. Germline trimming cut 6 bases from V and 0 bases from J; bases unmatched to any gene: 2. CDR3 length: 13 amino acids. Germline CDR1 reads SNHLY; CDR2 reads FYNNEI. This chain's CDR3 is CASRRGSSYEQYF. CDR3 nucleotide sequence: TGTGCCAGCAGGCGGGGGAGCTCCTACGAGCAGTACTTC.

The V and J genes are TRBV6-2 or TRBV6-3 and TRBJ2-4; D gene unclear. V dropped 6 bases and J dropped 0 bases, with 12 bases sitting between them. The CDR3 covers 15 residues. From germline, CDR1 is MNHEY and CDR2 SVGEGT. As DNA, the CDR3 is TGTGCCAGCAGCTCAAGCGTCATAGCCAAAAACATTCAGTACTTC. The encoded protein is CASSSSVIAKNIQYF.

This sequence joins TRBV24-1 and TRBJ1-5; TRBD1 is a possible D gene (5 bases). CDR1 and CDR2 (germline): KGHDR, SFDVKD. The CDR3 contains 14 residues. The germline V and J ends were trimmed by 5 bases and 3 bases, with 10 bases remaining between them. CDR3 DNA: TGTGCCACCAGTGCGAACAGGCTCAATCAGCCCCAGCATTTT. The encoded protein is CATSANRLNQPQHF.

This clonotype was picked up a small number of times. The chain couples TRBV7-8 to TRBJ1-1; no definite D call. Germline CDR1 SGHVS, CDR2 FQNEAQ. The CDR3 is 14 amino acids. The V end lost 2 bases, the J end lost 5 bases, and 12 bases lay between the germline ends. The CDR3 sequence is CASSLTGGVTEAFF. Here the CDR3 DNA reads TGTGCCAGCAGCTTAACGGGCGGCGTGACTGAAGCTTTCTTT.

There are many counts of this clonotype. This chain joins TRBV4-2 and TRBJ2-5; D might be TRBD1 or TRBD2, each matching 6 bases. Germline V gene sequence: CDR1 LGHNA, CDR2 YNFKEQ. This CDR3 is built from 14 residues. Trimming cost V 3 bases and J 0 bases, with 8 bases left between them. The chain's CDR3 is CASSQRGDQETQYF. CDR3 sequence (DNA): TGTGCCAGCAGCCAGAGGGGGGACCAAGAGACCCAGTACTTC.

This clonotype was detected only a few times. This chain connects TRBV27 to TRBJ2-1, with 11 positions matching TRBD2. The CDR3 is made up of 16 amino acids. The germline V gene has CDR1 MNHEY and CDR2 SMNVEV (reference sequence). Germline trimming cut 4 bases from V and 2 bases from J; bases unmatched to any gene: 4. The CDR3 nucleotides read TGTGCCAGCAGTTCGGCACTAGCGGGGGCCTACAATGAGCAGTTCTTC. Protein: CASSSALAGAYNEQFF.

The chain recombines TRBV12-3 or TRBV12-4 with TRBJ1-2; D is perhaps TRBD1 (6 bases). V lost 3 bases and J lost 8, with 13 bases in between. The CDR3 has 13 amino acids. CDR3 bases: TGTGCCAGCAGTTTTACCGGGGGCATCGGCTACACCTTC. It translates to CASSFTGGIGYTF.

This clonotype was found a few times. This chain connects TRBV28 to TRBJ1-4, with 9 bases identical to TRBD1. The CDR3 is 16 amino acids. The V segment lost 6 bases and the J segment 7 bases; nucleotides outside the gene matches: 12. The germline CDR1 and CDR2 sequences are MDHEN and SYDVKM. CDR3 residues: CASSPTGGVIGEKLFF. Written as DNA, the CDR3 is TGTGCCAGCAGCCCTACAGGGGGCGTGATTGGTGAAAAACTGTTTTTT.

This clonotype has only a few counts. The genes are TRBV7-6 and TRBJ2-1; TRBD2 matches 9 bases. CDR3 size: 19 residues. Germline CDR1 and CDR2: SGHVS and FNYEAQ. J gave up 1 base and V 2 bases, and 12 bases lay outside the gene matches. The CDR3 DNA sequence: TGTGCCAGCAGCTTACCAGCGGGGGGTGAGTTTAGGTCCTACAATGAGCAGTTCTTC. The encoded protein is CASSLPAGGEFRSYNEQFF.